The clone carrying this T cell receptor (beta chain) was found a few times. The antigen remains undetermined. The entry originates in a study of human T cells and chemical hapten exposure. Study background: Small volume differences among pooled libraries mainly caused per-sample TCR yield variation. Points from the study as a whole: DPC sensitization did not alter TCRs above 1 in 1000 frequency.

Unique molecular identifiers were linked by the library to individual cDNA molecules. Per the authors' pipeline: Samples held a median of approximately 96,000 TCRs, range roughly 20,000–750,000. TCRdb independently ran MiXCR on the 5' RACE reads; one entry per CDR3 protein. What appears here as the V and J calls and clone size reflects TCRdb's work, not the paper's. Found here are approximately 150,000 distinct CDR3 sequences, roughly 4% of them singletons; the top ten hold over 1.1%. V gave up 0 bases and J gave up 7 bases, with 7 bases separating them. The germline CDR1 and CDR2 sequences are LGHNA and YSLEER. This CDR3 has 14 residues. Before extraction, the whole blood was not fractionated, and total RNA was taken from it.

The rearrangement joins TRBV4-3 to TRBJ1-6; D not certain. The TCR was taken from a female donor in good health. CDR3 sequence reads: CASSQETGNSPLHF. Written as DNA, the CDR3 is TGCGCCAGCAGCCAAGAAACCGGGAATTCACCCCTCCACTTT.